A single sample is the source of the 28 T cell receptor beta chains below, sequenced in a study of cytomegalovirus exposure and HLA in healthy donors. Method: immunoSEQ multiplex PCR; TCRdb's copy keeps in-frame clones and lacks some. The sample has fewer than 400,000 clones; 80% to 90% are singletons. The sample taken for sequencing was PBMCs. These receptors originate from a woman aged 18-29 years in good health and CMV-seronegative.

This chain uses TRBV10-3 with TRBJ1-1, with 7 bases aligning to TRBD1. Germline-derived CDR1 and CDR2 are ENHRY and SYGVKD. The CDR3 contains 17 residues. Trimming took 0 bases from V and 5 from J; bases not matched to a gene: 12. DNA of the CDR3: TGTGCCATCAGTGAGTCCGGAACAGGGGAATTAAGAACTGAAGCTTTCTTT. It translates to CAISESGTGELRTEAFF.

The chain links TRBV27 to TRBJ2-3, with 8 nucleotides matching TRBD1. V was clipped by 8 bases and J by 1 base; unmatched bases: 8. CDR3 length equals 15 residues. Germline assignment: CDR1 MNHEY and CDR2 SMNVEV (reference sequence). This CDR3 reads CASRKVGQGTDTQYF. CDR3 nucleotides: TGTGCCAGCCGCAAGGTGGGACAGGGCACAGATACGCAGTATTTT.

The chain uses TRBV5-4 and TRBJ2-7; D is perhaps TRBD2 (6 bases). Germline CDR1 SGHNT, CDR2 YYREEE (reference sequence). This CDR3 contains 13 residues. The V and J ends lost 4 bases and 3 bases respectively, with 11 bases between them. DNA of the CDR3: TGTGCCAGCAGCGGAGGGCAGATCTACGAGCAGTACTTC. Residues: CASSGGQIYEQYF.

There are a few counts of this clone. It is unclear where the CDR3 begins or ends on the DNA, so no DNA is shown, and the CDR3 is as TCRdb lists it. The CDR3 spells CASSPSGWGRGTEVFF. V usage is TRBV7-3 and J usage is TRBJ1-1; TRBD1, the table's D call, was not compared with the DNA. Per germline, CDR1 SGHTA and CDR2 FQGTGA. The CDR3 has 16 amino acids, counting both end residues.

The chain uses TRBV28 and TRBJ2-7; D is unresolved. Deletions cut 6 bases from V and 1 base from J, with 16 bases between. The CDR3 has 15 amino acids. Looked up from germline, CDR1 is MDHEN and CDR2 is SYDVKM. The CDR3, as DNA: TGTGCCAGCAGACTTACAGCCCCTGGATCCTACGAGCAGTACTTC. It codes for CASRLTAPGSYEQYF.

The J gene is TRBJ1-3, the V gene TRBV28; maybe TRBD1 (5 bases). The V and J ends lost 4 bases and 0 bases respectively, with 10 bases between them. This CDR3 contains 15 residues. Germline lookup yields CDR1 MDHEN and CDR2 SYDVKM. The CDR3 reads CASSSDISSGNTIYF. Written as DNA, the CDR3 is TGTGCCAGCAGTTCGGACATTAGCTCTGGAAACACCATATATTTT.

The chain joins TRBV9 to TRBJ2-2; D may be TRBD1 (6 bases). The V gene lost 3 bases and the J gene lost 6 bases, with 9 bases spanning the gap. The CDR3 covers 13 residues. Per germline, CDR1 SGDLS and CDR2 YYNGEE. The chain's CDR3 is CASSGPGAGELFF. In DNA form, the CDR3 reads TGTGCCAGCAGCGGACCAGGGGCCGGGGAGCTGTTTTTT. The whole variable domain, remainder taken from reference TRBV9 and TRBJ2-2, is DSGVTQTPKHLITATGQRVTLRCSPRSGDLSVYWYQQSLDQGLQFLIQYYNGEERAKGNILERFSAQQFPDLHSELNLSSLELGDSALYFCASSGPGAGELFFGEGSRLTVL.

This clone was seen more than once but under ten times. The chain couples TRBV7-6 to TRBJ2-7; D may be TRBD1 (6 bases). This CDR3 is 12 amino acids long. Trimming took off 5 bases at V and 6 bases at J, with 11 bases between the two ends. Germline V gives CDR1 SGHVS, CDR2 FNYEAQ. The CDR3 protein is CASSATGSEQYF. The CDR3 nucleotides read TGTGCCAGCAGCGCGACAGGATCCGAGCAGTACTTC.

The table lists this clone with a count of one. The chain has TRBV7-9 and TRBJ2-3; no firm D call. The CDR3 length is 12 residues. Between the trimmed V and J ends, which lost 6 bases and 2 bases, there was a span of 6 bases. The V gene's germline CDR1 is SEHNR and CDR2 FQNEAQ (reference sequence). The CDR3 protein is CASRRYTDTQYF. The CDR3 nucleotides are TGTGCCAGCAGGCGGTACACAGATACGCAGTATTTT. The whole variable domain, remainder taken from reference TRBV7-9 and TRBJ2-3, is DTGVSQNPRHKITKRGQNVTFRCDPISEHNRLYWYRQTLGQGPEFLTYFQNEAQLEKSRLLSDRFSAERPKGSFSTLEIQRTEQGDSAMYLCASRRYTDTQYFGPGTRLTVL.

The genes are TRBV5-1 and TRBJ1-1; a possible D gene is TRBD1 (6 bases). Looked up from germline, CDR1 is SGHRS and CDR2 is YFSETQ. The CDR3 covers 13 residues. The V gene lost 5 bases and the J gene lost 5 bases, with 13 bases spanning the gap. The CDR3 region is CASREKTGTEAFF. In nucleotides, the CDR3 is TGCGCCAGCAGGGAAAAGACAGGAACTGAAGCTTTCTTT.

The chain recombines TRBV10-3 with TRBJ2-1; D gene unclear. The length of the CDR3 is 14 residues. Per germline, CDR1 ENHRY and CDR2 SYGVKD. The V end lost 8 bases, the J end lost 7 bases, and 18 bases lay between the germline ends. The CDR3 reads CAIRPISVVNEQFF. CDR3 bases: TGTGCCATCCGGCCTATCAGCGTTGTGAATGAGCAGTTCTTC.

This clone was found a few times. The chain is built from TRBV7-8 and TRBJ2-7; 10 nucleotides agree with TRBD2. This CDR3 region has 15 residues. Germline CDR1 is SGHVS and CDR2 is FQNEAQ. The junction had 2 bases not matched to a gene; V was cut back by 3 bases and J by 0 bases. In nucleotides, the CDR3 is TGTGCCAGCAGCTTGGGGACTAGCGCCTCCTACGAGCAGTACTTC. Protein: CASSLGTSASYEQYF. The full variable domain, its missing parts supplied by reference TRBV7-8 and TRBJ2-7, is GAGVSQSPRYKVAKRGQDVALRCDPISGHVSLFWYQQALGQGPEFLTYFQNEAQLDKSGLPSDRFFAERPEGSVSTLKIQRTQQEDSAVYLCASSLGTSASYEQYFGPGTRLTVT.

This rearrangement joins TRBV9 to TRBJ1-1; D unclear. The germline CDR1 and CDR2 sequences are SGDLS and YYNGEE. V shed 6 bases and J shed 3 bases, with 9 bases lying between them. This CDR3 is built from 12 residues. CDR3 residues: CASNGADTEAFF. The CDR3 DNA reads TGTGCCAGCAACGGAGCCGACACTGAAGCTTTCTTT.

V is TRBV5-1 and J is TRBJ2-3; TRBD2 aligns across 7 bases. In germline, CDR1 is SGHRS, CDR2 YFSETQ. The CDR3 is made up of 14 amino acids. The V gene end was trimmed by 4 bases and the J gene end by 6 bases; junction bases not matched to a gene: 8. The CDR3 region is CASSTATSSDTQYF. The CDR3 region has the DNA TGCGCCAGCAGCACAGCGACTAGCTCGGATACGCAGTATTTT. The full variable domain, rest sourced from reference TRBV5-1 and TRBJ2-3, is KAGVTQTPRYLIKTRGQQVTLSCSPISGHRSVSWYQQTPGQGLQFLFEYFSETQRNKGNFPGRFSGRQFSNSRSEMNVSTLELGDSALYLCASSTATSSDTQYFGPGTRLTVL.

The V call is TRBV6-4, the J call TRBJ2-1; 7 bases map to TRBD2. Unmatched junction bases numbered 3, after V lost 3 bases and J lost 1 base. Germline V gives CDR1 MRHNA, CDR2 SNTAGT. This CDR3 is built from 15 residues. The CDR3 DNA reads TGTGCCAGCAGTGATTTAGCGGGTTCCTACAATGAGCAGTTCTTC. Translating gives CASSDLAGSYNEQFF.

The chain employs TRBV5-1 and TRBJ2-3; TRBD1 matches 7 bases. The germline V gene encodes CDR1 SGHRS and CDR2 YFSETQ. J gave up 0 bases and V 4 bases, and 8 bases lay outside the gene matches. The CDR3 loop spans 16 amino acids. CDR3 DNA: TGCGCCAGCAGCCGAGCTAGGACAGGCAGCACAGATACGCAGTATTTT. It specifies CASSRARTGSTDTQYF.

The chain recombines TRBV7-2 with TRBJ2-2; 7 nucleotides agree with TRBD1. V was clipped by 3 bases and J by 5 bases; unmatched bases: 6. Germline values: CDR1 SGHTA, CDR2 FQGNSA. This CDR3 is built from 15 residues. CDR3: CASSFRQGATGELFF. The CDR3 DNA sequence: TGTGCCAGCAGCTTTCGACAGGGAGCTACCGGGGAGCTGTTTTTT.

The CDR3 nucleotides are TGTGCCAGCAGCCCGGGACAGGGCGGGACCCAGTACTTC. Translated: CASSPGQGGTQYF. The V call is TRBV11-3, the J call TRBJ2-5; 9 nucleotides match TRBD1. V lost 5 bases to trimming and J lost 7 bases; unmatched junction nucleotides: 5. CDR1 is SGHNT and CDR2 is YENEEA in the germline V gene. This CDR3 has 13 residues.

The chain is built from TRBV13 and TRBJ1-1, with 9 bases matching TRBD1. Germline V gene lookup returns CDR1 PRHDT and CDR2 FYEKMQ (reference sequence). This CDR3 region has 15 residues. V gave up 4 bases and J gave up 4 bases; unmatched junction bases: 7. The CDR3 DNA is TGTGCCAGCAGCTCCTACCCGGGACAGGGCACTGAAGCTTTCTTT. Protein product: CASSSYPGQGTEAFF.

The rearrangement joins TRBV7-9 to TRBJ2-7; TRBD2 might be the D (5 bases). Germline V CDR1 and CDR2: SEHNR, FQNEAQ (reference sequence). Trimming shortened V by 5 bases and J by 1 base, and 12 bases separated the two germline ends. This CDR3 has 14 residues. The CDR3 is CASSRPGSSYEQYF. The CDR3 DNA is TGTGCCAGCAGCCGCCCGGGGTCTTCCTACGAGCAGTACTTC.

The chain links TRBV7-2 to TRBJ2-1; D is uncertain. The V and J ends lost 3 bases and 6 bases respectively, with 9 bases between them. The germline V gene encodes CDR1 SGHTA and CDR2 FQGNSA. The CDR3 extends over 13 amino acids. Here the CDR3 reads CASSFSGLNEQFF. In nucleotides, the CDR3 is TGTGCCAGCAGCTTCTCAGGTCTCAATGAGCAGTTCTTC.

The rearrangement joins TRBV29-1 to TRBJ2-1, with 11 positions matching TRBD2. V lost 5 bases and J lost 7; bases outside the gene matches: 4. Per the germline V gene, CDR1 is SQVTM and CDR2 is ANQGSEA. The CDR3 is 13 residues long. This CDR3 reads CSVSTSGINEQFF. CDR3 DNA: TGCAGCGTTTCGACTAGCGGGATAAATGAGCAGTTCTTC.

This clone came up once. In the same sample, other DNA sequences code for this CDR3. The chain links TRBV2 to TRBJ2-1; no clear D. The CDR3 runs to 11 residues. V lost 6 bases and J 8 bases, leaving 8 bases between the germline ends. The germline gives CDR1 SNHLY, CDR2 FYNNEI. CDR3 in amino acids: CASSSFDEQFF. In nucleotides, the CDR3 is TGTGCCAGCAGCTCGTTCGATGAGCAGTTCTTC.

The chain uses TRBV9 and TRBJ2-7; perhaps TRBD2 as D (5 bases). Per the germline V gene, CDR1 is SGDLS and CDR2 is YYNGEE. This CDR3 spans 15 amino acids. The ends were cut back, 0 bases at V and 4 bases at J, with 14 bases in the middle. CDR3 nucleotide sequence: TGTGCCAGCAGCGTAGCGGTAGAGGGTTGGTACGAGCAGTACTTC. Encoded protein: CASSVAVEGWYEQYF.

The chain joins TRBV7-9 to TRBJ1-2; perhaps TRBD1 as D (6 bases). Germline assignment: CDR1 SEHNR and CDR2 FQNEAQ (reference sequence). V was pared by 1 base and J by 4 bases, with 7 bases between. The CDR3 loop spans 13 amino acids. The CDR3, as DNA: TGTGCCAGCAGCTTAGAGGGGGTCTATGGCTACACCTTC. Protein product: CASSLEGVYGYTF.

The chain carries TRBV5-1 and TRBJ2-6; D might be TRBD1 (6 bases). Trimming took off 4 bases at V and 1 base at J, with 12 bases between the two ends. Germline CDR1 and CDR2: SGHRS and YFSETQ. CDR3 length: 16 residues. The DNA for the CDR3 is TGCGCCAGCAGCAGCTTACAGGGATCTGGGGCCAACGTCCTGACTTTC. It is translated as CASSSLQGSGANVLTF.

As DNA, the CDR3 is TGTGCCAGCAGCTCGAGGGCGGGCACTGAAGCTTTCTTT. It yields the protein CASSSRAGTEAFF. The chain combines TRBV7-9 with TRBJ1-1; D ambiguous. Germline V gives CDR1 SEHNR, CDR2 FQNEAQ (reference sequence). V dropped 4 bases and J dropped 4 bases, with 10 bases sitting between them. The CDR3 totals 13 residues.

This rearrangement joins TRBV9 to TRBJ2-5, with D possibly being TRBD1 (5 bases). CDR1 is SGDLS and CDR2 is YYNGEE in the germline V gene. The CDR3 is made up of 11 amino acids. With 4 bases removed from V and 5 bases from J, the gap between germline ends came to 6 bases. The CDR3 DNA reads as TGTGCCAGCAGCCCAGGGGAGACCCAGTACTTC. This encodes CASSPGETQYF.